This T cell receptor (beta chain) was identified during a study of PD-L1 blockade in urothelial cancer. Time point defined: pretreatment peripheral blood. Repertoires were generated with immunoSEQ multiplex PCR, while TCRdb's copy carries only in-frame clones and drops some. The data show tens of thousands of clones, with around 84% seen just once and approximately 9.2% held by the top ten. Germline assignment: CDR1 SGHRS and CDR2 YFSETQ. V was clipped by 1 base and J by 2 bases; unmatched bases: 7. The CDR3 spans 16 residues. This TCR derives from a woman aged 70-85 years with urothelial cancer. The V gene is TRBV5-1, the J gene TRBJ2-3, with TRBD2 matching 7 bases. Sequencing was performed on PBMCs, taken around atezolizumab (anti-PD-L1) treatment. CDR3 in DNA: TGCGCCAGCAGCTTGATGGGAGGGCCTATCACAGATACGCAGTATTTT. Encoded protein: CASSLMGGPITDTQYF.